The 7 T cell receptor beta chains presented below share a single source sample, sequenced in a study of monozygotic twins with inflammatory bowel disease. Using the 5' RACE reads, TCRdb records one entry per CDR3 protein without DNA. The sample totals nearly 450,000 distinct CDR3 sequences. What was sequenced was blood. These receptors were obtained from a human donor with ulcerative colitis or Crohn's disease, or a healthy co-twin of an affected twin (not recorded which).

The V call is TRBV20-1, the J call TRBJ1-1; TCRdb picks TRBD1, but there is no DNA to check that call. This CDR3 region has 13 residues. In germline, CDR1 is DFQATT, CDR2 SNEGSKA (reference sequence). CDR3 region: CSASTGDSTEAFF.

The chain combines TRBV5-1 with TRBJ1-4. The CDR3 runs 16 residues. Germline V gene sequence: CDR1 SGHRS, CDR2 YFSETQ. The CDR3 reads CASSNLGRRTNEKLFF. Combining the CDR3 with reference TRBV5-1 and TRBJ1-4 gives the whole variable domain KAGVTQTPRYLIKTRGQQVTLSCSPISGHRSVSWYQQTPGQGLQFLFEYFSETQRNKGNFPGRFSGRQFSNSRSEMNVSTLELGDSALYLCASSNLGRRTNEKLFFGSGTQLSVL.

The chain carries TRBV3-1 and TRBJ2-7; the D gene TCRdb calls, TRBD1, cannot be checked with no DNA. Looked up from germline, CDR1 is LGHDT and CDR2 is YNNKEL (reference sequence). This CDR3 spans 14 amino acids. CDR3 loop: CASRSGTGDVEQYF.

The rearrangement links TRBV20-1 to TRBJ2-5; TCRdb selects TRBD1, and the lack of DNA leaves this call unchecked. This CDR3 has 13 amino acids. Germline V lookup: CDR1 DFQATT, CDR2 SNEGSKA (reference sequence). The CDR3 loop reads CSAEGGGEETQYF.

The J gene is TRBJ2-2, the V gene TRBV7-6; TCRdb's D gene call, TRBD2, goes unchecked for lack of DNA. From germline, CDR1 is SGHVS and CDR2 FNYEAQ. The CDR3 spans 17 residues. CDR3 sequence reads: CASSVVVRGRFAGELFF.

V and J are TRBV10-3 and TRBJ2-3; TCRdb returns TRBD1, unconfirmable since there is no DNA. Germline V lookup: CDR1 ENHRY, CDR2 SYGVKD. The CDR3 consists of 15 residues. The CDR3 region is CAISESWGQSDTQYF.

The chain links TRBV7-6 to TRBJ1-4; TCRdb's D gene call, TRBD1, goes unchecked for lack of DNA. CDR1 and CDR2 (germline): SGHVS, FNYEAQ. The CDR3 extends over 17 amino acids. The CDR3 spells CASSSGQALATNEKLFF.